The table lists the clone carrying this TCR beta chain with a few counts. Its antigen is currently unknown. The CDR3 contains 12 residues. The germline V and J ends were trimmed by 7 bases and 1 base, with 7 bases remaining between them. Germline loops: CDR1 LNHDA, CDR2 SQIVND (reference sequence). The data originate from a study of CD8+ T cells in alopecia areata. Whole-study context: After 6 to 18 months of tofacitinib, follow-up continued 6 months off drug.

Study outcomes and limitations: Higher clonality was seen in lesional scalp than in normal scalp, especially in alopecia totalis/universalis.

Sequencing relied on a cDNA template that was reverse transcribed from extracted RNA. Some clones are missing from TCRdb's copy, which holds only in-frame ones; the method was immunoSEQ multiplex PCR. The sample has 200,000 to 250,000 clones; under 60% are singletons. Treatment reported: oral pan-JAK inhibitor, 5-10 mg twice daily. Lesional scalp punch biopsies and peripheral blood were collected from alopecia areata patients. The chain combines TRBV19 with TRBJ1-2; D gene ambiguous. This specimen consisted of CD4+ T cells sorted from blood, obtained at week 4, from a patient treated with tofacitinib. This receptor was identified in a human donor with alopecia areata. In nucleotides, the CDR3 is TGTGCCAGTACTTTTAATAACTATGGCTACACCTTC. This sequence encodes CASTFNNYGYTF.